This T cell receptor beta chain was captured by sequencing in a study of OX40 agonist ivuxolimab in advanced cancers. Looking at the study overall: Among those treated, three patients had partial responses, one with hepatocellular carcinoma and two with cutaneous melanoma.

Germline CDR1 reads LNHDA; CDR2 reads SQIVND (reference sequence). V lost 3 bases, J lost 1 base, and 7 bases lay in between. The CDR3 runs to 14 residues. Regarding the study as a whole: CD4+ and CD8+ T cells in blood underwent clonal expansion by week 6 at 0.1 to 3.0 mg/kg. In the expanded peripheral T cells, antigen specificity was never determined. Some patients without response likewise showed low normalized clonal expansion.

With regard to this clone: Its specificity is unknown.

Assay used: immunoSEQ multiplex PCR; TCRdb lists only in-frame clones, some missing. The sample includes approximately 50,000 clones, around 80% of them seen just once. Sample: CD4+ or CD8+ T cells sorted from blood, taken in a trial of the OX40 agonist ivuxolimab. The TCR comes from an adult with an advanced solid tumor such as melanoma, head and neck, liver or kidney cancer. The chain links TRBV19 to TRBJ2-1; D remains ambiguous. CDR3 sequence reads: CASSMGGSYNEQFF. The CDR3 DNA follows: TGTGCCAGTAGTATGGGCGGTTCCTACAATGAGCAGTTCTTC.